The 6 T cell receptor beta chains below all came from one sample that was sequenced in a study of cytomegalovirus exposure and HLA in healthy donors. With 60 Vbeta and 13 Jbeta primers, the PCR was carried out. Measured with immunoSEQ multiplex PCR; TCRdb has only the in-frame clones, and not every one. The table records about 200,000 clones, around 79% of them present only once. The source material was PBMCs. The receptors shown here come from a man between 18 and 35 years old in good health and CMV-seronegative.

This chain uses TRBV30 with TRBJ2-1; no firm D call. CDR3 size: 11 residues. Germline V gene data show CDR1 as GTSNPN and CDR2 as SVGIG (reference sequence). Trimming removed 4 bases from V and 7 bases from J, with 8 bases in between. The CDR3 loop is CAWIPRNEQFF. In DNA, the CDR3 is TGTGCCTGGATTCCGAGAAATGAGCAGTTCTTC.

The rearrangement uses TRBV4-3 and TRBJ2-2; tentatively, D is TRBD1 (5 bases). CDR1 LGHNA and CDR2 YSLEER come from the germline V gene. The CDR3 length is 15 residues. Trimming took off 6 bases at V and 0 bases at J, with 11 bases between the two ends. The CDR3 loop reads CASRDTQSNTGELFF. The CDR3 DNA reads TGCGCCAGCAGGGACACCCAATCGAACACCGGGGAGCTGTTTTTT.

This sequence joins TRBV7-3 and TRBJ2-1; 9 bases are a match to TRBD2. With 4 bases clipped from V and 8 bases from J, the junction kept 9 bases outside the gene matches. Germline V lookup: CDR1 SGHTA, CDR2 FQGTGA. The CDR3 contains 15 residues. CDR3 coding DNA: TGTGCCAGCAGCTCCTTAGCGGGAGCGTCCCATGAGCAGTTCTTC. It is translated as CASSSLAGASHEQFF.

This clone has just one count. The chain carries TRBV5-3 and TRBJ1-4; 10 bases align to TRBD1. TRBV5-3 is designated an ORF whose function remains uncertain. The CDR3 sequence is 20 residues long. Trimming removed 2 bases from V and 7 bases from J; junction bases left unmatched: 20. The CDR3 spells CARSFVGTGETYVSFEKLFF. In DNA form, the CDR3 reads TGTGCCAGAAGCTTTGTTGGGACAGGGGAGACTTACGTCTCTTTTGAAAAACTGTTTTTT.

The J gene is TRBJ2-1, the V gene TRBV5-8; 8 nucleotides align to TRBD2. V dropped 3 bases and J dropped 1; count of bases not matched to a gene: 9. Germline V lookup: CDR1 SGHTS, CDR2 YDEGEE. The CDR3 has 17 amino acids. The CDR3 nucleotides read TGTGCCAGCAGCTCAGCGGGGGTGCAGCGATCCTACAATGAGCAGTTCTTC. Translating it yields CASSSAGVQRSYNEQFF.

V gene TRBV7-2 combines with J gene TRBJ2-2; TRBD1 might be the D (6 bases). The CDR3 has 13 residues. CDR1 is SGHTA, CDR2 FQGNSA, per germline. Trimming pared 2 bases from V and 7 bases from J, leaving 8 bases between. CDR3 protein: CASSLKQGGELFF. Here the CDR3 DNA reads TGTGCCAGCAGCTTAAAACAGGGCGGGGAGCTGTTTTTT.